Below, one TCR beta chain is given with its context. Its antigen is as yet unknown. Constant-region reverse primers amplified full-length variable regions, followed by semi-nested Nested Universal Primer A PCR. One entry per CDR3 protein, called by TCRdb with MiXCR from the 5' RACE reads. The data contain about 64,000 distinct CDR3 sequences, 20% to 25% of them singletons. This CDR3 has 15 residues. Germline-derived CDR1 and CDR2 are DFQATT and SNEGSKA (reference sequence). Study observations and caveats: Whole repertoires were not studied in the larger cohort, only one V-J beta rearrangement.

The TCR originated in a female donor with breast cancer. The chain couples TRBV20-1 to TRBJ1-1; weak D call: TRBD1 (5 bases). Sequencing was performed on memory CD4+ T cells sorted from a lymph node. Subset given: memory CD4+ T cells, CD4+CD45RO+CD25-. The CDR3 protein is CSAARLGEGNTEAFF. CDR3 coding DNA: TGCAGCGCGGCGAGATTGGGGGAGGGGAACACTGAAGCTTTCTTT.